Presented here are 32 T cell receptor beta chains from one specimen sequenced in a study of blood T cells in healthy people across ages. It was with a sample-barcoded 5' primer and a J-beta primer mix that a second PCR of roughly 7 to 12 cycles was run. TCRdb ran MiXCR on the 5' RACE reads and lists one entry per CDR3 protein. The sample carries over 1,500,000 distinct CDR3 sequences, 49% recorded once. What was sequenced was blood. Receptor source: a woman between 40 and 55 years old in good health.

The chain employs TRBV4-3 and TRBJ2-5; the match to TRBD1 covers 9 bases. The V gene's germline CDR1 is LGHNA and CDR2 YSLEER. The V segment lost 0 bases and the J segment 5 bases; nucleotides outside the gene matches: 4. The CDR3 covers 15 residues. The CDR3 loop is CASSQDGTGTETQYF. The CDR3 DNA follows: TGCGCCAGCAGCCAAGATGGGACAGGGACGGAGACCCAGTACTTC.

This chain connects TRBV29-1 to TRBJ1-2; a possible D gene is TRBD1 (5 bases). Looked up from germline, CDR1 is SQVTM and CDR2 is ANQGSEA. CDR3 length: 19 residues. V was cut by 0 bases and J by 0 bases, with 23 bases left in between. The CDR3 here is CSVEDRLKGPPWANYGYTF. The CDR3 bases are TGCAGCGTTGAAGATCGATTGAAGGGGCCCCCCTGGGCTAACTATGGCTACACCTTC.

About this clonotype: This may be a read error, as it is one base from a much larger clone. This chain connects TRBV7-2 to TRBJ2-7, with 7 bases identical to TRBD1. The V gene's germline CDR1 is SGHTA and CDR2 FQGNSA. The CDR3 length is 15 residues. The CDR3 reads CASGLGGTGVYEQYF. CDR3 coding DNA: TGTGCCAGCGGCTTAGGCGGAACAGGGGTCTACGAGCAGTACTTC.

CDR3: CASGAGQQGVGEKLFF. DNA for the CDR3: TGTGCCAGCGGCGCTGGGCAGCAGGGAGTGGGTGAAAAACTGTTTTTT. This chain connects TRBV9 to TRBJ1-4; a possible D gene is TRBD1 (5 bases). This CDR3 has 16 residues. Germline CDR1 SGDLS, CDR2 YYNGEE. The germline V and J ends were trimmed by 7 bases and 7 bases, with 23 bases remaining between them.

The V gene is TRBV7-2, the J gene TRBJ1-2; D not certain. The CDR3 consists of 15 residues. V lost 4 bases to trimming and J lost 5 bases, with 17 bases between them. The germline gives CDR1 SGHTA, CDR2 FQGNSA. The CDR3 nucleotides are TGTGCCAGCAGCTCATACCTCTTGGACCAATATGGCTACACCTTC. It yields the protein CASSSYLLDQYGYTF.

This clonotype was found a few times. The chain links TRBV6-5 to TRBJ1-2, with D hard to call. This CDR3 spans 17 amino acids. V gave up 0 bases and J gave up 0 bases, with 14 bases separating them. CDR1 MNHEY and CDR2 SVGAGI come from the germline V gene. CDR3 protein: CASSYSRAATANYGYTF. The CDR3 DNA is TGTGCCAGCAGTTACTCGAGAGCTGCCACCGCTAACTATGGCTACACCTTC.

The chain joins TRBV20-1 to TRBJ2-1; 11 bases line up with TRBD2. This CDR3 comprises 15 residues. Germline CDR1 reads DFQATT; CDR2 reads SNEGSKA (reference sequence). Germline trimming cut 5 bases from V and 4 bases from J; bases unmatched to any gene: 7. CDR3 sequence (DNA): TGCAGTGCTCGAAAACTAGCGGGGGCTTACAATGAGCAGTTCTTC. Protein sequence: CSARKLAGAYNEQFF.

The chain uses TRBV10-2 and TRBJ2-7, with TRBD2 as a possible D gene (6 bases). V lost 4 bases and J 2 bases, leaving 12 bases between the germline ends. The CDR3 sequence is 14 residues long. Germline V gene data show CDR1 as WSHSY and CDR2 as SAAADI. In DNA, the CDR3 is TGCGCCAGCAGTGTTGAGGGAGGAGCCTACGAGCAGTACTTC. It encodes CASSVEGGAYEQYF.

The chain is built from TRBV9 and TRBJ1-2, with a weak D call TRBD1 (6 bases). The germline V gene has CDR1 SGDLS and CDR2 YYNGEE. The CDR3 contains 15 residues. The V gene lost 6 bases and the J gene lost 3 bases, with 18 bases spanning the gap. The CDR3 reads CASTKNGGRDYGYTF. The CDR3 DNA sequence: TGTGCCAGCACCAAGAACGGGGGGCGAGACTATGGCTACACCTTC.

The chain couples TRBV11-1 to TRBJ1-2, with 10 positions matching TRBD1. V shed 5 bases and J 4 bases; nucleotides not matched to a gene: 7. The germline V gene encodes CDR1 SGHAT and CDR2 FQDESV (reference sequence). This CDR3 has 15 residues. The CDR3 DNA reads TGTGCCAGCAGCCCTGGACAGGGGGAGATCTATGGCTACACCTTC. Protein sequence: CASSPGQGEIYGYTF.

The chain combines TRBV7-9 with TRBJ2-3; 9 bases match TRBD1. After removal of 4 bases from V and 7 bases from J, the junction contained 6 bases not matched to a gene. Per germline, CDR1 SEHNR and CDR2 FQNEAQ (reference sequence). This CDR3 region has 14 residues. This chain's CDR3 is CASSSGQGRNTQYF. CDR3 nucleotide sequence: TGTGCCAGCAGCTCTGGACAGGGGAGGAATACGCAGTATTTT.

The CDR3 region has the DNA TGCGCCAGCAGCTTGGGGATACAGGGACCCGAGCAGTACTTC. Its protein is CASSLGIQGPEQYF. The chain uses TRBV5-1 and TRBJ2-7; the D gene is possibly TRBD1 (6 bases). The CDR3 sequence is 14 residues long. V was shortened by 0 bases and J by 6 bases, with 13 bases between the two germline ends. Germline-derived CDR1 and CDR2 are SGHRS and YFSETQ. The full variable domain, its missing parts supplied by reference TRBV5-1 and TRBJ2-7, is KAGVTQTPRYLIKTRGQQVTLSCSPISGHRSVSWYQQTPGQGLQFLFEYFSETQRNKGNFPGRFSGRQFSNSRSEMNVSTLELGDSALYLCASSLGIQGPEQYFGPGTRLTVT.

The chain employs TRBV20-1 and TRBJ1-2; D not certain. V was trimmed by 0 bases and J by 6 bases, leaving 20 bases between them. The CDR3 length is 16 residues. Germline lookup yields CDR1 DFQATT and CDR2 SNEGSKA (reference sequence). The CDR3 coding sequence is TGCAGTGCTAGAGATCTGGTGTCTTACACCACGGATGGCTACACCTTC. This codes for CSARDLVSYTTDGYTF.

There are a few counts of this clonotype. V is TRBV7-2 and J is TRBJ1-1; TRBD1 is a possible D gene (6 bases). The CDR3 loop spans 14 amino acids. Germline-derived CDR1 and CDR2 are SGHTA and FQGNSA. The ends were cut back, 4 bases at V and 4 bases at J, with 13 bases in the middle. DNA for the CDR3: TGTGCCAGCAGCTCCCAGGGGTTTGGCACTGAAGCTTTCTTT. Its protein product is CASSSQGFGTEAFF.

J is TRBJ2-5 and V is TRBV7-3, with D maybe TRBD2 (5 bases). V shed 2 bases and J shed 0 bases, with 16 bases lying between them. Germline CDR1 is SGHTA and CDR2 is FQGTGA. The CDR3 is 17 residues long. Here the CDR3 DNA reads TGTGCCAGCAGCTTAGGGAAGTGGGGAGCGTACCAAGAGACCCAGTACTTC. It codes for CASSLGKWGAYQETQYF.

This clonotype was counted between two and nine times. The CDR3 protein is CASSPRIGGNTEAFF. The CDR3 DNA is TGTGCCAGCAGCCCTCGGATCGGGGGGAACACTGAAGCTTTCTTT. The chain links TRBV3-1 to TRBJ1-1; possibly TRBD1 for D (5 bases). The length of the CDR3 is 15 residues. Germline loops: CDR1 LGHDT, CDR2 YNNKEL (reference sequence). Trimming left V 4 bases short and J 1 base short, with 13 bases between.

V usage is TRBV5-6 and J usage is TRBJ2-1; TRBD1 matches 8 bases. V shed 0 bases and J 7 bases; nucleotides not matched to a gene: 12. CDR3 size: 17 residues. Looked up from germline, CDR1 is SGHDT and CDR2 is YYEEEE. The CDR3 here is CASSLATGTGIGNEQFF. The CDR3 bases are TGTGCCAGCAGCTTGGCGACCGGGACAGGCATTGGGAATGAGCAGTTCTTC.

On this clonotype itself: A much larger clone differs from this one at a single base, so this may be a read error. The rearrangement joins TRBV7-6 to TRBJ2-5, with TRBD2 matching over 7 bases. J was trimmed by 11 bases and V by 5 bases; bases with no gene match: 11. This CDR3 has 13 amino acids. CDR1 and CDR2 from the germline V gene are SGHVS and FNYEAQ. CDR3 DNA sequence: TGTGCCAGCAGCGGTGGGAGGGCAAATGAGCAGTACTTC. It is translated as CASSGGRANEQYF.

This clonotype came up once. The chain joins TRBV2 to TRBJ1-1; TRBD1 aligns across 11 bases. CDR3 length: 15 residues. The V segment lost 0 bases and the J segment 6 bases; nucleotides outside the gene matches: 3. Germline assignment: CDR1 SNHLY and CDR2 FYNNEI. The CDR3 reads CASSEAGQGDAEAFF. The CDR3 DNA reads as TGTGCCAGCAGTGAAGCGGGACAGGGGGACGCTGAAGCTTTCTTT.

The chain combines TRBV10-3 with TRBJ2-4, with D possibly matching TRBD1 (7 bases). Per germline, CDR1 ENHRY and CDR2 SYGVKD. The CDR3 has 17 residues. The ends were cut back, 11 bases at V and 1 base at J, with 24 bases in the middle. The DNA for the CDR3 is TGTGCCGAAAGGCACGAAGCAGGGGGGTTGGCCAAAAACATTCAGTACTTC. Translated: CAERHEAGGLAKNIQYF.

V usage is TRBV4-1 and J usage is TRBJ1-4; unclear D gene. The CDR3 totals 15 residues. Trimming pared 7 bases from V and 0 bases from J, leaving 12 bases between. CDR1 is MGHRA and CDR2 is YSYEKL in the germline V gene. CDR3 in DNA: TGCGCCAGCACCCGTCCGGGTGCAACTAATGAAAAACTGTTTTTT. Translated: CASTRPGATNEKLFF.

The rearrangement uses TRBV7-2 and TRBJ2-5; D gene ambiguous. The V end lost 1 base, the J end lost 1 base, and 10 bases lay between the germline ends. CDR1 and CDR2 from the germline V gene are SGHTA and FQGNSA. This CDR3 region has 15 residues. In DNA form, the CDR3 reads TGTGCCAGCAGCTTAGATGGTTACAGCCAAGAGACCCAGTACTTC. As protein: CASSLDGYSQETQYF.

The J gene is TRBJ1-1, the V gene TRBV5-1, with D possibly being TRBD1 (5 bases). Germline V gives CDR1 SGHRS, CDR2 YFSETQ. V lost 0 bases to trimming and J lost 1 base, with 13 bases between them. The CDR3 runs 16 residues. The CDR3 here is CASSLVVGQGNTEAFF. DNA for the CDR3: TGCGCCAGCAGCTTGGTGGTTGGGCAGGGGAACACTGAAGCTTTCTTT.

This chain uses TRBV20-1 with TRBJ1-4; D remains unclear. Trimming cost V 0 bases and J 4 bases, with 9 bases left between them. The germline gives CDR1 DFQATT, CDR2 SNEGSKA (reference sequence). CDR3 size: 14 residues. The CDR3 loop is CSARDLSINEKLFF. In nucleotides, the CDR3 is TGCAGTGCTAGAGATCTGTCCATTAATGAAAAACTGTTTTTT.

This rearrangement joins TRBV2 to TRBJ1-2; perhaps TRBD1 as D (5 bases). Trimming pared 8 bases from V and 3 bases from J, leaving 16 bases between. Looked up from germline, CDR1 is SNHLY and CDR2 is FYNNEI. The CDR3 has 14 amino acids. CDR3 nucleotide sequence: TGTGCCAGCCGCCGGGTGATGGGGGACTATGGCTACACCTTC. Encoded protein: CASRRVMGDYGYTF.

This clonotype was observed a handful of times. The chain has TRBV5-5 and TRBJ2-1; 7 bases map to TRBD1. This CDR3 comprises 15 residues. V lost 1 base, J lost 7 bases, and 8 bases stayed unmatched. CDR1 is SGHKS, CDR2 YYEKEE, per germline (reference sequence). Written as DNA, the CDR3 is TGTGCCAGCAGCTTGCGTCCCGGGACAGCGAATGAGCAGTTCTTC. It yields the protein CASSLRPGTANEQFF.

The CDR3 DNA sequence: TGTGCCACCAGCAGGGACGGTGGGAGCGGGAATGAGCAGTTCTTC. Its protein product is CATSRDGGSGNEQFF. J is TRBJ2-1 and V is TRBV15; D is perhaps TRBD2 (6 bases). The CDR3 has 15 amino acids. V was pared by 3 bases and J by 7 bases, with 16 bases between. In germline, CDR1 is LNHNV, CDR2 YYDKDF (reference sequence).

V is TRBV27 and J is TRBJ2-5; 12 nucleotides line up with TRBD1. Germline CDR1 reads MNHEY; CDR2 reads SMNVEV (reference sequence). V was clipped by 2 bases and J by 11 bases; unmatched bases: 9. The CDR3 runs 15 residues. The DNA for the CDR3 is TGTGCCAGCAGTTTAAGGGACAGGGGGCTGGAAGAGCAGTACTTC. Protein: CASSLRDRGLEEQYF.

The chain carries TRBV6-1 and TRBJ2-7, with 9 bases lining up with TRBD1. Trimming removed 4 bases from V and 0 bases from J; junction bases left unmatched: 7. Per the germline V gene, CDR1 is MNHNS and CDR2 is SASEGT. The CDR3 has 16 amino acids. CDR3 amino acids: CASSAWGTGSSYEQYF. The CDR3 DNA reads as TGTGCCAGCAGTGCCTGGGGGACAGGGAGCTCCTACGAGCAGTACTTC.

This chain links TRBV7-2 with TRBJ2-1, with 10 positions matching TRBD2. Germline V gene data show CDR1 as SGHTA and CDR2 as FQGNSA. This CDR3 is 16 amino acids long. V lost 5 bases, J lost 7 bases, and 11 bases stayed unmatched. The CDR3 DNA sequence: TGTGCCAGCAGCCGAACCGGGACTAGCGTAAGGAATGAGCAGTTCTTC. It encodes CASSRTGTSVRNEQFF.

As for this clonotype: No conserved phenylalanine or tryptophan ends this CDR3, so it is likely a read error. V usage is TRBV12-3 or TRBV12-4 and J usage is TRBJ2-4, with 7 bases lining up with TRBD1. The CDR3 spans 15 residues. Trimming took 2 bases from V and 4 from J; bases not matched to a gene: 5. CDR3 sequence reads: CASSLREQGKNIQYV. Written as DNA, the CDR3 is TGTGCCAGCAGTTTAAGGGAACAGGGGAAAAACATTCAGTACGTC.

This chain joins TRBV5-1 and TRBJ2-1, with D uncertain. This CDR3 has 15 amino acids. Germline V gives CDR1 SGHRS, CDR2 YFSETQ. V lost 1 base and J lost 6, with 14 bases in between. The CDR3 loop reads CASSLSGVPTNEQFF. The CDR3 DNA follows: TGCGCCAGCAGCTTGTCGGGTGTCCCCACCAATGAGCAGTTCTTC. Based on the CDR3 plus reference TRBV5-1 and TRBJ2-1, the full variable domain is KAGVTQTPRYLIKTRGQQVTLSCSPISGHRSVSWYQQTPGQGLQFLFEYFSETQRNKGNFPGRFSGRQFSNSRSEMNVSTLELGDSALYLCASSLSGVPTNEQFFGPGTRLTVL.